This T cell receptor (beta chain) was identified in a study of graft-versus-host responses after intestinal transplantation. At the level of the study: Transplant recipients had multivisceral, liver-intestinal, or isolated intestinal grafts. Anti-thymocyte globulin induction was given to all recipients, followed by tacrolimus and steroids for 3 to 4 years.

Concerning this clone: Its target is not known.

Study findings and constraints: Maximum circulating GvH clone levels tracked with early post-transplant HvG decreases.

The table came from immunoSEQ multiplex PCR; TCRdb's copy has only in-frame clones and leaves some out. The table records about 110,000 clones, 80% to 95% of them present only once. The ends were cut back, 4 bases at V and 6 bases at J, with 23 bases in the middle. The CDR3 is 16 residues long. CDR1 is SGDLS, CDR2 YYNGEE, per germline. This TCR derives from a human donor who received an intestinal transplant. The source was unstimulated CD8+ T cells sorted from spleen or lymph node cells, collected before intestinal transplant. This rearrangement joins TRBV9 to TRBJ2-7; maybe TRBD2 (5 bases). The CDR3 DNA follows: TGTGCCAGCAGCCCCCGGCTAGCCATGGTCGGCTGCGAGCAGTACTTC. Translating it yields CASSPRLAMVGCEQYF.